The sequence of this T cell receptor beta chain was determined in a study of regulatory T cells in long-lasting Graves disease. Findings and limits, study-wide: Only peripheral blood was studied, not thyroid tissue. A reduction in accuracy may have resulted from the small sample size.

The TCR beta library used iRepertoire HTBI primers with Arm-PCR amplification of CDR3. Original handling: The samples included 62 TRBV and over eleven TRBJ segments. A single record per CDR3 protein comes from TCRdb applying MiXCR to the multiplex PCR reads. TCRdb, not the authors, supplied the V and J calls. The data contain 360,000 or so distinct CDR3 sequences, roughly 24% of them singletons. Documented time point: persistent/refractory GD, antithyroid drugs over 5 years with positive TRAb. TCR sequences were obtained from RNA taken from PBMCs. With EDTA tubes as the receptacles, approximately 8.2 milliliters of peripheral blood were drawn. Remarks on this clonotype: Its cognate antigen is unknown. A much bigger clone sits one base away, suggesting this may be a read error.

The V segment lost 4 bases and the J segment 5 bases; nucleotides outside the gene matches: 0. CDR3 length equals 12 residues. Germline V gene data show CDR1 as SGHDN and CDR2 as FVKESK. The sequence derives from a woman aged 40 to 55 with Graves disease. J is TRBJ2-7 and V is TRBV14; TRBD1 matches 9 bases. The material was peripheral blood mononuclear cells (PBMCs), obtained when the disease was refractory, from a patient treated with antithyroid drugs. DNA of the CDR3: TGTGCCAGCAGCCGACAGGGGGACGAGCAGTACTTC. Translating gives CASSRQGDEQYF.